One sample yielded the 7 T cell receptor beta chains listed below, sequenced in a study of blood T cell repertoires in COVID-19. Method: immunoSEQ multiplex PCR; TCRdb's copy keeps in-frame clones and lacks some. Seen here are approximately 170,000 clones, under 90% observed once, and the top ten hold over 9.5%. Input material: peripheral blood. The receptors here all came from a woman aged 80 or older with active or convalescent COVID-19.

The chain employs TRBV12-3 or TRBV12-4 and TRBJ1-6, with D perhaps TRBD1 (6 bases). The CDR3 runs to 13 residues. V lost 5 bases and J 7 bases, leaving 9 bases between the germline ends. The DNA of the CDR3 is TGTGCCAGCAGTCCTACAGGGAATTCACCCCTCCACTTT. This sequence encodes CASSPTGNSPLHF.

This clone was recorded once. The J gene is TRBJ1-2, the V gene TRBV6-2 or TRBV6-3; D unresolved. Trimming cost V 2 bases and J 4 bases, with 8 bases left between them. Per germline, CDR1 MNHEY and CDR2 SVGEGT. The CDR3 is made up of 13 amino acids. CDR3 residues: CASSYGRGYGYTF. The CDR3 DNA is TGTGCCAGCAGTTACGGTCGAGGCTATGGCTACACCTTC.

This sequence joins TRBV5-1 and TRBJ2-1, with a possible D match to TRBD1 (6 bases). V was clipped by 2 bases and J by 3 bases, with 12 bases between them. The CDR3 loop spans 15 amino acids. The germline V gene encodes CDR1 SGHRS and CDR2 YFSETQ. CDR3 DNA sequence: TGCGCCAGCAGCTTCGACAGGATAGTCTACAATGAGCAGTTCTTC. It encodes CASSFDRIVYNEQFF.

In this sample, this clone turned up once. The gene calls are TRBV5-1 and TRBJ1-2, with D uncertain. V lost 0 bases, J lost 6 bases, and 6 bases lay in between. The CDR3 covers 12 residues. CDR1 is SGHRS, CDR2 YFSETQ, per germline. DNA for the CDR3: TGCGCCAGCAGCTTGGCCGGGGATGGCTACACCTTC. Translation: CASSLAGDGYTF. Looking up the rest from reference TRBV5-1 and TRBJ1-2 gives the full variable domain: KAGVTQTPRYLIKTRGQQVTLSCSPISGHRSVSWYQQTPGQGLQFLFEYFSETQRNKGNFPGRFSGRQFSNSRSEMNVSTLELGDSALYLCASSLAGDGYTFGSGTRLTVV.

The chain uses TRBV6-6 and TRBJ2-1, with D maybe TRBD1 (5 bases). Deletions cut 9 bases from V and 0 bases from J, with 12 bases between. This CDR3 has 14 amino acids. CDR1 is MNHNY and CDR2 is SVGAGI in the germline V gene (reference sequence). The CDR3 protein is CASLDRSSYNEQFF. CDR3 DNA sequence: TGTGCCAGTCTAGACAGAAGCTCCTACAATGAGCAGTTCTTC.

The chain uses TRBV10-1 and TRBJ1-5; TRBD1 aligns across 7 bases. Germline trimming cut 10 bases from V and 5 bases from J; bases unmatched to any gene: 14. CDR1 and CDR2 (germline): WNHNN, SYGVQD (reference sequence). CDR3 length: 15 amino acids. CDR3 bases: TGCGCCACGCGAAACCAGGGGGGAATCGATCAGCCCCAGCATTTT. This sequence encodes CATRNQGGIDQPQHF.

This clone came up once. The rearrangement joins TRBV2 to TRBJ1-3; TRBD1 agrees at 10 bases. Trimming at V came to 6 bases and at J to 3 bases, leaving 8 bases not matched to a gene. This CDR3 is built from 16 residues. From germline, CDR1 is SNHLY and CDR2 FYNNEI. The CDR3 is CASRSTGGAYGNTIYF. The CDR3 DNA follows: TGTGCCAGCAGGTCGACAGGGGGCGCTTATGGAAACACCATATATTTT.